This TCR beta chain appears in the sequencing data of a study of response to subunit inactivated influenza vaccine (dated by TCRdb to the late 2010s). Broadly, across the study: To follow how T cells responded to a trivalent subunit inactivated influenza vaccine, the researchers relied on deep quantitative profiling of the T cell receptor repertoire. Overall results and qualifications from the work: According to the authors, only a limited number of new T cells may be recruited by each seasonal influenza vaccination.

This clonotype was observed a few times. Its antigen remains unidentified. Within one base of it there is no much larger clone, and no base qualities were kept. The time point label on this specimen signifies: more than 40 days after influenza vaccine administration. From the cysteine up to the phenylalanine, the CDR3 has a length of 13 residues. The DNA shown is the 39-base CDR3, in frame from base 1. Via the germline V gene (reference sequence), CDR1 is DFQATT and CDR2 SNEGSKA. A distance of 13 bases separates the germline ends of V and J, which lose 6 bases and 1 base respectively. The library was prepared using RT-PCR. The sequencer was an Illumina HiSeq 2500. The raw public reads went through TCRdb reprocessing: fastp at Q25, MiXCR clone calling, in-frame beta chains kept. Rows matching on CDR3 protein sequence are summarized as one entry with the most common DNA and genes. The sample table holds around 160,000 distinct CDR3 sequences, of which roughly 10% were seen once. About an eighth of the sample is taken by the ten largest.

The sequence was collected from a man in his forties or fifties who received an inactivated influenza vaccine. Donor details come from another sample of the same person, matched by shared clones. The material sequenced was non-naive T cells sorted from PBMCs, taken more than 35 days after vaccination. What the cell subset or site label conveys for this sample: memory T cell fraction. The chain is made from TRBV20-1 and TRBJ2-7, and TRBD1 may be the D gene, going by 5 matching bases. The CDR3 in this case is CSAYSDSSYEQYF. The DNA sequence follows: TGCAGTGCGTACAGTGACAGTTCCTACGAGCAGTACTTC.